A single sample gave rise to the 31 T cell receptor beta chains below, sequenced in a study of blood T cell repertoires in COVID-19. TCRdb keeps only in-frame clones here, not all; method: immunoSEQ multiplex PCR. The sample shows about 480,000 clones, 85% to 90% of them seen only once. Sequencing was performed on peripheral blood. The receptors come from a woman aged 50 to 60 with COVID-19, enrolled during active disease.

V usage is TRBV7-2 and J usage is TRBJ2-3, with 12 bases identical to TRBD2. The CDR3 length is 15 residues. Germline CDR1 SGHTA, CDR2 FQGNSA. The trim removed 3 bases at V and 9 bases at J, leaving 7 bases unmatched. The CDR3 loop reads CASSFASGGAGTQYF. DNA of the CDR3: TGTGCCAGCAGCTTTGCTAGCGGGGGGGCGGGAACGCAGTATTTT.

The V and J genes are TRBV11-2 and TRBJ1-2; D is uncertain. CDR1 and CDR2 (germline): SGHAT, FQNNGV. V lost 1 base and J 7 bases, leaving 19 bases between the germline ends. This CDR3 is built from 16 residues. The CDR3: CASSLASTGGGFGYTF. The DNA for the CDR3 is TGTGCCAGCAGCTTAGCATCGACCGGAGGTGGCTTTGGCTACACCTTC.

The chain joins TRBV7-3 to TRBJ2-7, with D hard to call. V lost 2 bases to trimming and J lost 3 bases, with 17 bases between them. The CDR3 has 16 residues. Looked up from germline, CDR1 is SGHTA and CDR2 is FQGTGA. CDR3 bases: TGTGCCAGCAGCTTATATCTCGACATTTCTGTCTACGAGCAGTACTTC. Protein product: CASSLYLDISVYEQYF.

The gene calls are TRBV11-3 and TRBJ2-7; D uncertain. The V end lost 1 base, the J end lost 4 bases, and 8 bases lay between the germline ends. The CDR3 is 13 residues long. The V gene's germline CDR1 is SGHNT and CDR2 YENEEA. CDR3 nucleotides: TGTGCCAGCAGCTTAGGCGCCTCATACGAGCAGTACTTC. Protein product: CASSLGASYEQYF.

This clone was picked up a small number of times. The chain links TRBV2 to TRBJ1-1; D is unclear. The length of the CDR3 is 10 residues. Germline V CDR1 and CDR2: SNHLY, FYNNEI. V gave up 11 bases and J gave up 7 bases, with 11 bases separating them. CDR3 loop: CASRRSEAFF. The CDR3 DNA reads TGTGCCTCAAGGAGGAGTGAAGCTTTCTTT.

The CDR3 DNA follows: TGTGCCAGCAGCTTCTCAACTTACGAGCAGTACTTC. The encoded protein is CASSFSTYEQYF. The chain employs TRBV5-6 and TRBJ2-7; D gene unclear. This CDR3 comprises 12 residues. Per the germline V gene, CDR1 is SGHDT and CDR2 is YYEEEE. V shed 2 bases and J shed 4 bases, with 7 bases lying between them.

The chain employs TRBV5-1 and TRBJ2-2, with D hard to call. Deletions cut 0 bases from V and 6 bases from J, with 15 bases between. Germline loops: CDR1 SGHRS, CDR2 YFSETQ. The CDR3 is made up of 16 amino acids. CDR3: CASSLVSTPTAGELFF. DNA for the CDR3: TGCGCCAGCAGCTTGGTTTCAACCCCAACAGCCGGGGAGCTGTTTTTT.

This rearrangement joins TRBV2 to TRBJ1-6; D is uncertain. The germline CDR1 and CDR2 sequences are SNHLY and FYNNEI. This CDR3 comprises 14 residues. V dropped 5 bases and J dropped 5 bases, with 10 bases sitting between them. CDR3 residues: CASSREPNNSPLHF. In nucleotides, the CDR3 is TGTGCCAGCAGTCGGGAACCCAATAATTCACCCCTCCACTTT.

The chain joins TRBV5-5 to TRBJ1-4; 10 nucleotides agree with TRBD1. This CDR3 contains 14 residues. Germline V CDR1 and CDR2: SGHKS, YYEKEE (reference sequence). The J segment lost 11 bases and the V segment lost 4 bases, leaving 8 bases of the junction unmatched. CDR3 amino acids: CASSPGTGEGKLFF. CDR3 nucleotides: TGTGCCAGCAGCCCGGGGACAGGGGAGGGGAAACTGTTTTTT.

The V call is TRBV5-4, the J call TRBJ1-1; possible D gene TRBD1, 6 bases. Trimming shortened V by 6 bases and J by 2 bases, and 17 bases separated the two germline ends. This CDR3 is 15 amino acids long. CDR1 is SGHNT, CDR2 YYREEE, per germline (reference sequence). The CDR3 protein is CASTPRTVENTEAFF. In DNA, the CDR3 is TGTGCCAGCACCCCGAGGACAGTTGAAAACACTGAAGCTTTCTTT.

Remarks on this clone: The sample carries other DNA sequences with the same CDR3. This sequence joins TRBV30 and TRBJ1-1; 7 positions agree with TRBD1. The CDR3 is 13 amino acids. J lost 0 bases, V lost 5 bases, and 3 bases had no gene match. In germline, CDR1 is GTSNPN, CDR2 SVGIG (reference sequence). The CDR3 here is CAWEGQLNTEAFF. The CDR3 DNA follows: TGTGCCTGGGAGGGACAGTTGAACACTGAAGCTTTCTTT.

The genes are TRBV28 and TRBJ2-7; TRBD2 might be the D (6 bases). This CDR3 is built from 15 residues. The V end lost 7 bases, the J end lost 6 bases, and 22 bases lay between the germline ends. Germline V CDR1 and CDR2: MDHEN, SYDVKM. CDR3 region: CASNPGGTPRGEQYF. CDR3 nucleotide sequence: TGTGCCAGCAACCCAGGCGGGACCCCCCGTGGCGAGCAGTACTTC.

The chain couples TRBV18 to TRBJ1-5; TRBD1 is a possible D gene (5 bases). Germline CDR1 reads KGHSH; CDR2 reads LQKENI. The CDR3 is 15 residues long. V dropped 6 bases and J dropped 1 base, with 13 bases sitting between them. CDR3 nucleotide sequence: TGTGCCAGCTCTGGAGTGGGGGGAAGCAATCAGCCCCAGCATTTT. Encoded protein: CASSGVGGSNQPQHF. Using reference TRBV18 and TRBJ1-5 for the parts outside the CDR3, the full variable domain is NAGVMQNPRHLVRRRGQEARLRCSPMKGHSHVYWYRQLPEEGLKFMVYLQKENIIDESGMPKERFSAEFPKEGPSILRIQQVVRGDSAAYFCASSGVGGSNQPQHFGDGTRLSIL.

The gene calls are TRBV21-1 and TRBJ2-7; the DNA was not used to check the table's D call, TRBD1. TRBV21-1 represents a pseudogene. The CDR3 spans 14 residues. Here the CDR3 DNA reads TGTGCCAGCAGGACGGACAGGGGTACGTACGAGCAGTACTTC. Translated: CASRTDRGTYEQYF.

This chain connects TRBV11-3 to TRBJ1-5, with D perhaps matching TRBD1 (6 bases). Germline-derived CDR1 and CDR2 are SGHNT and YENEEA. The CDR3 runs to 16 residues. V was clipped by 5 bases and J by 0 bases, with 14 bases between them. The CDR3 loop is CASSVKQGVSNQPQHF. As DNA, the CDR3 is TGTGCCAGCAGCGTTAAACAGGGAGTTAGCAATCAGCCCCAGCATTTT.

This clone was counted a few times. J is TRBJ1-5 and V is TRBV27; TRBD1 aligns across 9 bases. Trimming at V came to 3 bases and at J to 6 bases, leaving 9 bases not matched to a gene. The V gene's germline CDR1 is MNHEY and CDR2 SMNVEV (reference sequence). The CDR3 spans 16 residues. The CDR3 sequence is CASSFFTGGLLQPQHF. CDR3 DNA sequence: TGTGCCAGCAGTTTCTTCACAGGGGGCCTCCTTCAGCCCCAGCATTTT.

The gene calls are TRBV3-1 (or the pseudogene TRBV3-2) and TRBJ2-2; 9 bases are shared with TRBD2. The V segment lost 4 bases and the J segment 2 bases; nucleotides outside the gene matches: 8. Germline CDR1 is LGHDT and CDR2 is YNNKEL (reference sequence). The CDR3 has 17 amino acids. CDR3: CASSLMAGGINTGELFF. CDR3 sequence (DNA): TGTGCCAGCAGCCTTATGGCGGGGGGGATTAACACCGGGGAGCTGTTTTTT.

This clone appeared once. The genes are TRBV5-4 and TRBJ2-7; no clear D. V shed 6 bases and J shed 4 bases, with 5 bases lying between them. This CDR3 is built from 10 residues. The germline V gene has CDR1 SGHNT and CDR2 YYREEE (reference sequence). CDR3 sequence (DNA): TGTGCCAGCACCCGGTACGAGCAGTACTTC. Its translation: CASTRYEQYF.

The rearrangement joins TRBV5-6 to TRBJ1-4, with TRBD1 as a possible D gene (6 bases). Deletions cut 2 bases from V and 12 bases from J, with 17 bases between. Germline V gene sequence: CDR1 SGHDT, CDR2 YYEEEE. The CDR3 consists of 14 residues. CDR3: CASSLYPGGSELFF. CDR3 sequence (DNA): TGTGCCAGCAGCTTATACCCTGGGGGCTCGGAACTGTTTTTT.

The genes are TRBV7-8 and TRBJ1-1; TRBD1 matches at 8 bases. The CDR3 is 13 amino acids. Germline values: CDR1 SGHVS, CDR2 FQNEAQ. V shed 5 bases, J shed 6 bases, and the junction held 5 bases outside the gene matches. CDR3 loop: CASSVPGGSEAFF. CDR3 nucleotides: TGTGCCAGCAGCGTCCCAGGGGGCTCTGAAGCTTTCTTT.

J is TRBJ2-2 and V is TRBV2, with D maybe TRBD1 (6 bases). CDR1 is SNHLY and CDR2 is FYNNEI in the germline V gene. CDR3 size: 13 residues. The V end was cut by 9 bases, the J end by 1 base, with 9 bases between. CDR3 in amino acids: CASLQGNTGELFF. CDR3 DNA sequence: TGTGCCAGTTTACAGGGGAACACCGGGGAGCTGTTTTTT.

The rearrangement uses TRBV5-1 and TRBJ2-3, with D unclear. This CDR3 is 14 amino acids long. CDR1 is SGHRS and CDR2 is YFSETQ in the germline V gene. Trimming cost V 0 bases and J 5 bases, with 10 bases left between them. The chain's CDR3 is CASSLARTEDTQYF. The CDR3 region has the DNA TGCGCCAGCAGCTTGGCGAGAACTGAAGATACGCAGTATTTT.

The V and J genes are TRBV2 and TRBJ2-7; 9 positions agree with TRBD1. Germline values: CDR1 SNHLY, CDR2 FYNNEI. This CDR3 comprises 14 residues. V lost 6 bases, J lost 3 bases, and 6 bases stayed unmatched. CDR3 loop: CASSPGTGNYEQYF. In nucleotides, the CDR3 is TGTGCCAGCAGCCCCGGGACAGGGAACTACGAGCAGTACTTC. Drawing the rest from reference TRBV2 and TRBJ2-7, the complete variable domain is EPEVTQTPSHQVTQMGQEVILRCVPISNHLYFYWYRQILGQKVEFLVSFYNNEISEKSEIFDDQFSVERPDGSNFTLKIRSTKLEDSAMYFCASSPGTGNYEQYFGPGTRLTVT.

The J gene is TRBJ2-3, the V gene TRBV28; 10 nucleotides align to TRBD2. The V gene end was trimmed by 5 bases and the J gene end by 2 bases; junction bases not matched to a gene: 4. The germline gives CDR1 MDHEN, CDR2 SYDVKM. The CDR3 has 15 amino acids. CDR3 coding DNA: TGTGCCAGCAGTGCAAGCGGGGGGGCCACAGATACGCAGTATTTT. Protein product: CASSASGGATDTQYF.

The CDR3 DNA reads TGCGCCAGCAGCTTCCGTGGAGGGACCCCCGGGGAGCTGTTTTTT. Its translation: CASSFRGGTPGELFF. V gene TRBV5-1 combines with J gene TRBJ2-2, with a tentative D call TRBD2 (6 bases). The CDR3 loop spans 15 amino acids. CDR1 is SGHRS, CDR2 YFSETQ, per germline. Trimming removed 2 bases from V and 6 bases from J, with 14 bases in between. Together with reference TRBV5-1 and TRBJ2-2, the CDR3 gives the full variable domain: KAGVTQTPRYLIKTRGQQVTLSCSPISGHRSVSWYQQTPGQGLQFLFEYFSETQRNKGNFPGRFSGRQFSNSRSEMNVSTLELGDSALYLCASSFRGGTPGELFFGEGSRLTVL.

CDR3 DNA sequence: TGTGCCAGCAGTTACTCCTTGACTAGCGGGGGCACTATGGATGAGCAGTTCTTC. Translation gives CASSYSLTSGGTMDEQFF. V gene TRBV6-2 or TRBV6-3 combines with J gene TRBJ2-1, with 12 bases matching TRBD2. The CDR3 spans 18 residues. Germline V CDR1 and CDR2: MNHEY, SVGEGT. J lost 8 bases, V lost 0 bases, and 11 bases had no gene match.

In this sample, this clone turned up a few times. The chain joins TRBV11-2 to TRBJ1-2; no definite D call. Trimming shortened V by 3 bases and J by 2 bases, and 13 bases separated the two germline ends. Germline loops: CDR1 SGHAT, CDR2 FQNNGV. This CDR3 region has 15 residues. The CDR3 sequence is CASSFPLSRNYGYTF. The CDR3 coding sequence is TGTGCCAGCAGCTTTCCCCTTAGTCGGAACTATGGCTACACCTTC.

The J gene is TRBJ1-1, the V gene TRBV19, with D possibly TRBD1 on 6 matching bases. The V end lost 5 bases, the J end lost 4 bases, and 14 bases lay between the germline ends. Germline lookup yields CDR1 LNHDA and CDR2 SQIVND (reference sequence). This CDR3 is 14 amino acids long. The CDR3 nucleotides are TGTGCCAGTAGTTTTGGGGGGGCGAGCACTGAAGCTTTCTTT. This sequence encodes CASSFGGASTEAFF.

The chain combines TRBV4-2 with TRBJ2-7; D is perhaps TRBD2 (6 bases). Germline lookup yields CDR1 LGHNA and CDR2 YNFKEQ. The germline V and J ends were trimmed by 1 base and 0 bases, with 10 bases remaining between them. The CDR3 contains 15 residues. CDR3 nucleotide sequence: TGTGCCAGCAGCCAAGGGGGAGGTTCCTCCTACGAGCAGTACTTC. Translating it yields CASSQGGGSSYEQYF.

The chain couples TRBV25-1 to TRBJ2-2; 11 nucleotides match TRBD1. The CDR3 totals 13 residues. From germline, CDR1 is MGHDK and CDR2 SYGVNS. The J segment lost 6 bases and the V segment lost 8 bases, leaving 2 bases of the junction unmatched. The CDR3 loop reads CASGDRGAGELFF. The CDR3 DNA is TGTGCCAGCGGGGACAGGGGGGCCGGGGAGCTGTTTTTT.

This clone has just one count. This specimen includes other DNA sequences encoding the same CDR3. The V and J genes are TRBV4-1 and TRBJ2-3, with D unresolved. The V gene's germline CDR1 is MGHRA and CDR2 YSYEKL. Trimming left V 1 base short and J 0 bases short, with 5 bases between. This CDR3 spans 14 amino acids. The CDR3 nucleotides read TGCGCCAGCAGCCAAGCAGAAAGCACAGATACGCAGTATTTT. Protein: CASSQAESTDTQYF.